Reported below is one TCR beta chain. No cognate antigen has been identified for it. Base qualities are not provided; no much larger clone lies one nucleotide away. Samples from volunteer blood donors who had recovered from COVID-19 were contributed by a second Seattle source. Collaborating institutions collected whole blood in K2EDTA tubes following their own protocols. For TCRbeta analysis, collaborator samples were shipped as frozen whole blood, as isolated PBMCs, or as DNA extracted from either sample type. The immunoSEQ Assay, a bias-controlled multiplex PCR, was used to amplify TCRbeta CDR3 regions from genomic DNA. As for the authors' bioinformatics: Nucleated cell counts per sample were estimated from amplification of reference gene primers within the assay. Sequence reads were collapsed and filtered to measure the absolute abundance of every unique TCRbeta CDR3 rearrangement. For each sample, productive Simpson clonality was calculated as the square root of Simpson's diversity index over productive rearrangements. TCRdb provides this immuneACCESS table in a form limited to in-frame rearrangements. Some clones are lacking; in checked studies, under half of them reflect an unresolved V gene, and why the rest are absent is not known. V and J calls and clone size are as listed in that table; D and trimming were resolved from the DNA. In all, the sample holds approximately 120,000 clones, and about 86% of those were seen once. Around 20% of the sample is taken by the ten largest.

This specimen comes from a study of blood T cell repertoires in COVID-19 (dated by TCRdb to about 2020). About the full investigation: Samples from collaborators originated in the United States, Italy and Spain and spanned both the acute and convalescent phases of COVID-19. The prospective study material was composed of cDNA or gDNA derived from T cells, B-cell-depleted T cells, or PBMCs. The dataset comprised deeply sampled blood TCRbeta repertoires from subjects exposed to, actively infected with, or recovered from COVID-19. The repertoires were released in a freely available public database intended as a resource for research on the immune response to SARS-CoV-2. Samples came from the ongoing ImmuneRACE study (first 160 participants) plus 1,254 subjects from 6 global collaborators. The sample metadata nearly always contained a de-identified subject ID, COVID-19 status, age in years and sex. Where available, HLA class I and class II types were obtained from metadata supplied by the sample provider rather than from assay-based typing.

Trimming accounts for 3 bases at V and 6 bases at J, while the number of junction bases matched to no gene is 10. The CDR3 holds 17 amino acids from the cysteine to the phenylalanine. Of all the DNA, just the CDR3 is kept, 51 bases in frame from base 1. The germline V gene sets CDR1 to SGHRS and CDR2 to YFSETQ. Study-level results and caveats: The amount of clinical and demographic metadata varied by source and participant and was provided uncurated.

Sequences were obtained from peripheral blood. Recombination connected TRBV5-1 to TRBJ2-3, with 13 bases in between that match TRBD2. This clonotype originated in a woman in her forties or fifties who had recovered from COVID-19. The CDR3 has the sequence CASSWKTSGGALDTQYF. The DNA sequence is given as TGCGCCAGCAGCTGGAAAACTAGCGGGGGGGCCTTGGATACGCAGTATTTT.